Below are 5 T cell receptor beta chains sequenced from a single sample in a study of blood T cell repertoires in COVID-19. The repertoire was sequenced with immunoSEQ multiplex PCR; TCRdb's copy has only in-frame clones and lacks some. This sample has fewer than 500,000 clones, with 75% to 90% found just once. Source material: peripheral blood. Receptors were obtained from a woman aged 30 to 39 with active or convalescent COVID-19.

The chain carries TRBV6-2 or TRBV6-3 and TRBJ1-5; possibly TRBD1 for D (5 bases). The CDR3 is 15 amino acids. V lost 2 bases to trimming and J lost 4 bases, with 12 bases between them. The germline V gene encodes CDR1 MNHEY and CDR2 SVGEGT. CDR3 in amino acids: CASSYNSGENQPQHF. DNA for the CDR3: TGTGCCAGCAGTTACAATTCGGGGGAAAATCAGCCCCAGCATTTT.

This sequence joins TRBV5-6 and TRBJ2-5, with TRBD1 matching over 7 bases. Germline V gives CDR1 SGHDT, CDR2 YYEEEE. V was clipped by 0 bases and J by 5 bases; unmatched bases: 7. The length of the CDR3 is 15 residues. As DNA, the CDR3 is TGTGCCAGCAGCTTGGGTTTGAGGGGGCAGGAGACCCAGTACTTC. It specifies CASSLGLRGQETQYF.

This chain links TRBV13 with TRBJ2-5, with 11 bases lining up with TRBD2. The CDR3 extends over 15 amino acids. Germline V gives CDR1 PRHDT, CDR2 FYEKMQ (reference sequence). V shed 7 bases and J 4 bases; nucleotides not matched to a gene: 8. The DNA of the CDR3 is TGTGCCAGCACCCTTATTGGACTAGCGGGAGAGACCCAGTACTTC. Translated: CASTLIGLAGETQYF.

The chain combines TRBV4-2 with TRBJ1-2; D call uncertain. The CDR3 has 16 amino acids. In germline, CDR1 is LGHNA, CDR2 YNFKEQ. The germline V and J ends were trimmed by 1 base and 2 bases, with 14 bases remaining between them. CDR3 loop: CASSQGINTDNYGYTF. CDR3 nucleotides: TGTGCCAGCAGCCAAGGGATTAACACAGACAACTATGGCTACACCTTC.

The rearrangement joins TRBV29-1 to TRBJ2-7; D is perhaps TRBD1 (5 bases). Trimming stripped 0 bases from V and 3 bases from J, with 6 bases between. The CDR3 is 12 residues long. Germline-derived CDR1 and CDR2 are SQVTM and ANQGSEA. CDR3 in amino acids: CSVEDRDYEQYF. DNA for the CDR3: TGCAGCGTTGAAGACAGGGACTACGAGCAGTACTTC.